These T cell receptor beta chains were read from a single sample in a study of cytomegalovirus exposure and HLA in healthy donors. Assay used: immunoSEQ multiplex PCR; TCRdb lists only in-frame clones, some missing. The repertoire includes 150,000 to 200,000 clones, roughly four fifths of them detected once, and more than 0.9% sits in the top ten. Material for sequencing was PBMCs. Receptors originate from a girl aged 2 to 9 in good health and CMV-seropositive. Each CDR3 is given without its conserved first and last residue. Each record gives: V gene, clone size, J gene, CDR3 protein. Clone size is shown for a subset of rows, as once, few, many or a class of expanded clone.

v_call: TRBV7-9; clone_size: NA; j_call: TRBJ2-4; cdr3_aa: ASSLGDRMRY
v_call: TRBV30; clone_size: NA; j_call: TRBJ2-3; cdr3_aa: AWSVLKSGGTQY
v_call: TRBV4-2; clone_size: few; j_call: TRBJ2-7; cdr3_aa: ASSQDMLGTRYEQY
v_call: TRBV9; clone_size: NA; j_call: TRBJ2-2; cdr3_aa: ASSVPRTGQTPVTNTGELF
v_call: TRBV28; clone_size: once; j_call: TRBJ1-5; cdr3_aa: ASSLWGDASNQPQH
v_call: TRBV6-1; clone_size: once; j_call: TRBJ2-5; cdr3_aa: ASSDQLAGTETQY
v_call: TRBV13; clone_size: NA; j_call: TRBJ2-7; cdr3_aa: ASSSRTGEYEQY
v_call: TRBV29-1; clone_size: NA; j_call: TRBJ1-4; cdr3_aa: SVEGANEKLF
v_call: TRBV7-9; clone_size: NA; j_call: TRBJ1-2; cdr3_aa: ASSSTMTGVIYGYT
v_call: TRBV10-3; clone_size: NA; j_call: TRBJ2-3; cdr3_aa: AITTSGRTDTQY
v_call: TRBV7-9; clone_size: NA; j_call: TRBJ1-1; cdr3_aa: ASSPGTSVRAF
v_call: TRBV10-3; clone_size: NA; j_call: TRBJ2-3; cdr3_aa: AISFLGTGVSTDTQY
v_call: TRBV7-9; clone_size: NA; j_call: TRBJ1-1; cdr3_aa: ASSQNTEAF
v_call: TRBV30; clone_size: NA; j_call: NA; cdr3_aa: AIYRESYEQY
v_call: TRBV28; clone_size: NA; j_call: TRBJ2-3; cdr3_aa: ASSFLDTQY
v_call: TRBV7-9; clone_size: NA; j_call: TRBJ1-1; cdr3_aa: ASSQNTEAF
v_call: TRBV4-1; clone_size: few; j_call: TRBJ2-1; cdr3_aa: ASSQPRDNEQF
v_call: TRBV7-9; clone_size: few; j_call: TRBJ2-2; cdr3_aa: ASSQTSGELF
v_call: TRBV6-5; clone_size: NA; j_call: TRBJ2-5; cdr3_aa: ASSPFRQETQY
v_call: TRBV30; clone_size: NA; j_call: TRBJ2-7; cdr3_aa: AWSRVGRDRGYEQY
v_call: TRBV6-6; clone_size: NA; j_call: TRBJ2-7; cdr3_aa: ASAGDDEQY
v_call: TRBV28; clone_size: NA; j_call: TRBJ2-7; cdr3_aa: ASSSPSGRGTYEQY
v_call: TRBV7-8; clone_size: NA; j_call: TRBJ2-5; cdr3_aa: ASSLGQGLGETQY
v_call: TRBV28; clone_size: NA; j_call: TRBJ1-2; cdr3_aa: ASQGAEGSRFNYGYT
v_call: TRBV28; clone_size: NA; j_call: TRBJ1-2; cdr3_aa: ASRPREGYYGYT
v_call: TRBV27; clone_size: NA; j_call: TRBJ2-7; cdr3_aa: ASSLAGGYHEQY
v_call: TRBV15; clone_size: NA; j_call: TRBJ1-1; cdr3_aa: ATSRPRTGDGRAEAF
v_call: TRBV30; clone_size: NA; j_call: TRBJ2-7; cdr3_aa: AWSERHEQY
v_call: TRBV5-4; clone_size: NA; j_call: TRBJ1-2; cdr3_aa: ASSGERRGRKGYT
v_call: TRBV27; clone_size: once; j_call: TRBJ2-1; cdr3_aa: ASSPGGGREYNEQF
v_call: TRBV2; clone_size: NA; j_call: TRBJ1-2; cdr3_aa: ASSEGLREGYT
v_call: TRBV5-1; clone_size: once; j_call: TRBJ2-2; cdr3_aa: ASSRQGGELF
v_call: TRBV6-6; clone_size: NA; j_call: TRBJ2-7; cdr3_aa: ASQVAGTYEQY
v_call: TRBV29-1; clone_size: NA; j_call: TRBJ1-2; cdr3_aa: SVVPDRGRYGYT
v_call: TRBV18; clone_size: NA; j_call: TRBJ2-6; cdr3_aa: ASSRTGNGANVLT
v_call: TRBV6-6; clone_size: once; j_call: TRBJ1-1; cdr3_aa: ASSHGGTEAF
v_call: TRBV30; clone_size: NA; j_call: TRBJ2-2; cdr3_aa: AWSTGISGELF
v_call: TRBV4-1; clone_size: once; j_call: TRBJ1-1; cdr3_aa: ASSLEGLNTEAF
v_call: TRBV9; clone_size: NA; j_call: TRBJ2-5; cdr3_aa: ASSVVGGGETQY
v_call: TRBV6-6; clone_size: NA; j_call: TRBJ2-5; cdr3_aa: ASSPEGIGPGAQY
v_call: TRBV12-5; clone_size: NA; j_call: TRBJ2-1; cdr3_aa: ASGLGGRAYEQF
v_call: TRBV27; clone_size: once; j_call: TRBJ2-7; cdr3_aa: ASSLWTGATYEQY
v_call: TRBV5-1; clone_size: NA; j_call: TRBJ2-1; cdr3_aa: ASSFSGNEQF
v_call: TRBV5-1; clone_size: NA; j_call: TRBJ2-3; cdr3_aa: ASSLFVSRTGTTDTQY
v_call: TRBV15; clone_size: NA; j_call: TRBJ2-7; cdr3_aa: ATSYRTSSGEQY